The 27 T cell receptor beta chains below all came from one sample that was sequenced in a study of blood T cell repertoires in COVID-19. Profiling relied on immunoSEQ multiplex PCR, and the TCRdb table lists in-frame clones only, not all of them. The sample comprises approximately 240,000 clones, over 75% of which are singletons, and 2% to 2.5% rests with the top ten. Sample: peripheral blood. The receptors here all came from a middle-aged woman who had recovered from COVID-19.

The chain uses TRBV19 and TRBJ1-3, with a tentative D call TRBD1 (6 bases). Trimming cost V 10 bases and J 1 base, with 17 bases left between them. Germline assignment: CDR1 LNHDA and CDR2 SQIVND (reference sequence). The CDR3 extends over 15 amino acids. CDR3 region: CATATVGTSGNTIYF. CDR3 coding DNA: TGTGCCACCGCCACAGTGGGGACATCTGGAAACACCATATATTTT.

The chain carries TRBV7-2 and TRBJ1-4, with 10 nucleotides matching TRBD1. The CDR3 covers 15 residues. The ends lost 1 base at V and 7 bases at J; junction bases unmatched: 3. Germline V gives CDR1 SGHTA, CDR2 FQGNSA. The chain's CDR3 is CASSLEGQGFEKLFF. The CDR3 DNA is TGTGCCAGCAGCTTAGAGGGACAGGGGTTTGAAAAACTGTTTTTT.

The chain uses TRBV7-3 and TRBJ2-7, with TRBD1 matching over 8 bases. Germline V lookup: CDR1 SGHTA, CDR2 FQGTGA. V lost 8 bases and J lost 2; bases outside the gene matches: 11. The CDR3 spans 15 residues. The CDR3 region has the DNA TGTGCCAGCCTCCGATCGGGACAGGACCCCTACGAGCAGTACTTC. Translation: CASLRSGQDPYEQYF.

The gene calls are TRBV30 and TRBJ1-4, with TRBD1 as a possible D gene (5 bases). This CDR3 region has 17 residues. Germline CDR1 is GTSNPN and CDR2 is SVGIG (reference sequence). Trimming left V 0 bases short and J 5 bases short, with 19 bases between. The DNA of the CDR3 is TGTGCCTGGAGTGTACGGCGGACAAGAGAGGAAAATGAAAAACTGTTTTTT. Protein sequence: CAWSVRRTREENEKLFF.

This clone occurred once. The chain uses TRBV28 and TRBJ1-2; D call uncertain. The CDR3 totals 10 residues. V dropped 6 bases and J dropped 10 bases, with 9 bases sitting between them. The germline V gene has CDR1 MDHEN and CDR2 SYDVKM. DNA for the CDR3: TGTGCCAGCAGACTGAAAGTCTACACCTTC. Translated: CASRLKVYTF.

The chain joins TRBV7-3 to TRBJ2-2; the D is unclear. Germline CDR1 is SGHTA and CDR2 is FQGTGA. V shed 3 bases and J shed 4 bases, with 9 bases lying between them. The CDR3 runs 14 residues. The CDR3 is CASSFDGSTGELFF. CDR3 nucleotides: TGTGCCAGCAGCTTTGACGGGTCCACCGGGGAGCTGTTTTTT.

The J gene is TRBJ2-2, the V gene TRBV18; 8 bases line up with TRBD1. Germline V gives CDR1 KGHSH, CDR2 LQKENI. This CDR3 contains 15 residues. With V trimmed by 4 bases and J by 1 base, 2 bases remained unmatched. CDR3 sequence reads: CASSLGQENTGELFF. DNA for the CDR3: TGTGCCAGCTCACTGGGACAGGAGAACACCGGGGAGCTGTTTTTT.

V and J are TRBV7-8 and TRBJ2-5, with 9 bases matching TRBD1. This CDR3 is 16 amino acids long. From germline, CDR1 is SGHVS and CDR2 FQNEAQ. J was trimmed by 1 base and V by 0 bases; bases with no gene match: 3. CDR3 sequence (DNA): TGTGCCAGCAGCTTAGCCGGGACAGGGAGCCAAGAGACCCAGTACTTC. Amino acids: CASSLAGTGSQETQYF.

The chain uses TRBV5-4 and TRBJ1-3, with 9 bases aligning to TRBD1. CDR3 length: 17 residues. From germline, CDR1 is SGHNT and CDR2 YYREEE (reference sequence). The junction had 8 bases not matched to a gene; V was cut back by 3 bases and J by 1 base. CDR3 nucleotide sequence: TGTGCCAGCAGCTACCCCGGTGGGACAGGGTCTGGAAACACCATATATTTT. Protein: CASSYPGGTGSGNTIYF.

The rearrangement links TRBV7-3 to TRBJ2-1; D remains ambiguous. Germline-derived CDR1 and CDR2 are SGHTA and FQGTGA. V was pared by 3 bases and J by 8 bases, with 5 bases between. The CDR3 runs to 11 residues. CDR3 sequence (DNA): TGTGCCAGCAGCTTCGAGGATGAGCAGTTCTTC. Residues: CASSFEDEQFF.

This clone was seen once. The chain couples TRBV18 to TRBJ1-6; 7 bases align to TRBD1. The CDR3 contains 15 residues. V lost 4 bases, J lost 6 bases, and 6 bases stayed unmatched. Germline V gene data show CDR1 as KGHSH and CDR2 as LQKENI. For the CDR3, the DNA is TGTGCCAGCTCACAACAGGGGACGGGTAATTCACCCCTCCACTTT. It is translated as CASSQQGTGNSPLHF.

V is TRBV11-3 and J is TRBJ2-7; D gene ambiguous. Germline-derived CDR1 and CDR2 are SGHNT and YENEEA. The CDR3 totals 13 residues. V lost 3 bases and J 3 bases, leaving 9 bases between the germline ends. In nucleotides, the CDR3 is TGTGCCAGCAGCTTTGGCGGATACTACGAGCAGTACTTC. Amino acid sequence: CASSFGGYYEQYF.

The chain uses TRBV6-2 or TRBV6-3 and TRBJ1-5, with 7 bases identical to TRBD1. The CDR3 has 16 residues. Germline-derived CDR1 and CDR2 are MNHEY and SVGEGT. The ends lost 4 bases at V and 0 bases at J; junction bases unmatched: 6. CDR3: CASSFIQGYSNQPQHF. Written as DNA, the CDR3 is TGTGCCAGCAGTTTCATACAGGGGTATAGCAATCAGCCCCAGCATTTT.

This rearrangement joins TRBV28 to TRBJ2-5; 7 nucleotides line up with TRBD1. The CDR3 covers 14 residues. In germline, CDR1 is MDHEN, CDR2 SYDVKM. V trimming: 5 bases; J trimming: 2 bases; junction bases outside the gene matches: 5. This CDR3 is CASSRPGQQETQYF. CDR3 coding DNA: TGTGCCAGCAGTCGTCCGGGACAGCAAGAGACCCAGTACTTC.

V and J are TRBV24-1 and TRBJ2-1; tentatively, D is TRBD2 (7 bases). Between the trimmed V and J ends, which lost 6 bases and 7 bases, there was a span of 18 bases. Germline V gene lookup returns CDR1 KGHDR and CDR2 SFDVKD. There are 15 residues in the CDR3. CDR3 sequence: CATSRWGGSGNEQFF. The CDR3 DNA is TGTGCCACCAGTAGATGGGGGGGCAGTGGGAATGAGCAGTTCTTC.

The J gene is TRBJ2-5, the V gene TRBV5-1, with 8 positions matching TRBD2. Germline CDR1 is SGHRS and CDR2 is YFSETQ. V was pared by 0 bases and J by 1 base, with 2 bases of the junction left unmatched. CDR3 size: 15 residues. The CDR3 region has the DNA TGCGCCAGCAGCTTGGGAGGGACTAGCCAAGAGACCCAGTACTTC. Translating it yields CASSLGGTSQETQYF.

The CDR3 DNA sequence: TGTGCCAGCTCACGCCAGGACATTAACTATGGCTACACCTTC. Protein product: CASSRQDINYGYTF. The gene calls are TRBV18 and TRBJ1-2, with D perhaps TRBD1 (5 bases). With 4 bases removed from V and 1 base from J, the gap between germline ends came to 10 bases. Germline-derived CDR1 and CDR2 are KGHSH and LQKENI. This CDR3 spans 14 amino acids.

This clone was picked up one time. The V gene is TRBV5-1, the J gene TRBJ2-5; a weak D match, TRBD2 (6 bases). Trimming took 7 bases from V and 5 from J, leaving 21 bases between them. This CDR3 is built from 15 residues. Germline loops: CDR1 SGHRS, CDR2 YFSETQ. CDR3: CASRPWTIMGETQYF. The CDR3 bases are TGCGCCAGCCGTCCTTGGACTATCATGGGCGAGACCCAGTACTTC.

V gene TRBV6-5 combines with J gene TRBJ1-3; D gene uncertain. Germline V gives CDR1 MNHEY, CDR2 SVGAGI. The CDR3 runs 14 residues. Between the trimmed V and J ends, which lost 9 bases and 2 bases, there was a span of 14 bases. CDR3 bases: TGTGCCAGTTCCCTAAAGTATCCTGGAAACACCATATATTTT. Amino acids: CASSLKYPGNTIYF.

This chain connects TRBV5-1 to TRBJ2-7, with a weak D call TRBD2 (6 bases). Germline assignment: CDR1 SGHRS and CDR2 YFSETQ. CDR3 length: 12 residues. V was pared by 0 bases and J by 5 bases, with 6 bases between. DNA for the CDR3: TGCGCCAGCAGCTTGGGGGGGGACGAGCAGTACTTC. This codes for CASSLGGDEQYF.

This rearrangement joins TRBV13 to TRBJ1-3, with a possible D match to TRBD1 (6 bases). Germline V gene sequence: CDR1 PRHDT, CDR2 FYEKMQ (reference sequence). The CDR3 loop spans 16 amino acids. V gave up 5 bases and J gave up 0 bases, with 14 bases separating them. The chain's CDR3 is CASSAEQGFSGNTIYF. CDR3 sequence (DNA): TGTGCCAGCAGCGCCGAACAGGGATTCTCTGGAAACACCATATATTTT.

The rearrangement joins TRBV18 to TRBJ2-3; 10 positions match TRBD1. The trim removed 3 bases at V and 4 bases at J, leaving 7 bases unmatched. The CDR3 extends over 16 amino acids. Germline V CDR1 and CDR2: KGHSH, LQKENI. CDR3: CASSPTGTGVADTQYF. DNA for the CDR3: TGTGCCAGCTCACCGACCGGGACAGGGGTAGCAGATACGCAGTATTTT.

The V and J genes are TRBV5-8 and TRBJ1-2; D unclear. CDR1 is SGHTS, CDR2 YDEGEE, per germline. V was cut by 5 bases and J by 2 bases, with 13 bases left in between. The length of the CDR3 is 14 residues. The CDR3 loop reads CASRPDILNYGYTF. CDR3 DNA sequence: TGTGCCAGCAGACCTGACATTCTCAACTATGGCTACACCTTC.

This sequence joins TRBV30 and TRBJ2-5; D is undetermined. There are 12 residues in the CDR3. Per the germline V gene, CDR1 is GTSNPN and CDR2 is SVGIG (reference sequence). The V end was cut by 4 bases, the J end by 4 bases, with 10 bases between. CDR3 in amino acids: CAWNHGRETQYF. The CDR3 coding sequence is TGTGCCTGGAATCATGGCCGAGAGACCCAGTACTTC.

The chain uses TRBV6-5 and TRBJ2-7, with a tentative D call TRBD1 (5 bases). This CDR3 spans 15 amino acids. Germline loops: CDR1 MNHEY, CDR2 SVGAGI. V lost 1 base to trimming and J lost 5 bases, with 15 bases between them. The CDR3 DNA is TGTGCCAGCAGTTACTTAGCAGGGATGGGCGACGAGCAGTACTTC. This codes for CASSYLAGMGDEQYF.

The chain employs TRBV6-5 and TRBJ1-2; 7 bases fit TRBD1. V dropped 6 bases and J dropped 2; count of bases not matched to a gene: 6. CDR1 and CDR2 from the germline V gene are MNHEY and SVGAGI. The CDR3 spans 14 residues. CDR3 coding DNA: TGTGCCAGCAGGTACAGGGGCCCAAACTATGGCTACACCTTC. As protein: CASRYRGPNYGYTF.

This chain links TRBV7-2 with TRBJ2-7; D may be TRBD1 (5 bases). V was cut by 4 bases and J by 0 bases, with 10 bases left in between. The CDR3 length is 14 residues. Germline loops: CDR1 SGHTA, CDR2 FQGNSA. The DNA for the CDR3 is TGTGCCAGCAGCTCCTACAGGAACTCCTACGAGCAGTACTTC. It encodes CASSSYRNSYEQYF.